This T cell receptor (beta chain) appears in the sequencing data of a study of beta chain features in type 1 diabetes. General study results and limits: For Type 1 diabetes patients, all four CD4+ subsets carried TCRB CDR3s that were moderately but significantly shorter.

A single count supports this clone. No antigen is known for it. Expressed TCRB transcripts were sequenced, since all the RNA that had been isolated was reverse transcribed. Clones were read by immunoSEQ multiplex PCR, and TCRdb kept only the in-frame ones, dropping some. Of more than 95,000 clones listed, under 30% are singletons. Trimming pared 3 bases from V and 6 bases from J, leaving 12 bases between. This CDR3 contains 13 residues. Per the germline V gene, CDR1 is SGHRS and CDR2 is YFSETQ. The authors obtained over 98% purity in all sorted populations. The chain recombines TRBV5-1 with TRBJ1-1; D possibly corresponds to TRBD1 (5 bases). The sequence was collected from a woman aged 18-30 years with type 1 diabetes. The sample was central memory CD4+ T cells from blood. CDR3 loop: CASSSVGGAEAFF. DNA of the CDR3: TGCGCCAGCAGCTCTGTGGGGGGTGCTGAAGCTTTCTTT.